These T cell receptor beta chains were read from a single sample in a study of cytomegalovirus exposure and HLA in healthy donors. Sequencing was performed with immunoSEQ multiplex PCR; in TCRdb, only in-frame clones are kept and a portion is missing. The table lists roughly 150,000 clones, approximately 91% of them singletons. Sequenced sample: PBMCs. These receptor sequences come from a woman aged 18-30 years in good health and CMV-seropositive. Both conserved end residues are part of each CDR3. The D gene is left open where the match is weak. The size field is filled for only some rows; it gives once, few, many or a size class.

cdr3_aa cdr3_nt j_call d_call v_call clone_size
CASSWDRTYEQYF TGCGCCAGCAGCTGGGACAGAACCTACGAGCAGTACTTC TRBJ2-7 TRBD1 TRBV5-1 -
CASSVGHRSTDTQYF TGTGCCAGCAGCGTAGGTCACAGATCCACAGATACGCAGTATTTT TRBJ2-3 - TRBV9 -
CASMSLASSEQYF TGTGCCAGCATGAGTCTGGCTAGCTCCGAGCAGTACTTC TRBJ2-7 - TRBV6-5 -
CASSPGLAGARTGELFF TGTGCCAGCAGCCCCGGACTAGCGGGAGCAAGAACCGGGGAGCTGTTTTTT TRBJ2-2 TRBD2 TRBV5-4 -
CATPDRVTDTQYF TGTGCCACGCCCGACAGGGTTACAGATACGCAGTATTTT TRBJ2-3 TRBD1 TRBV6-1 -
CASSDTVLAGGRQFF TGTGCCAGCAGCGACACTGTGCTAGCGGGAGGGCGGCAGTTCTTC TRBJ2-1 TRBD2 TRBV11-3 -
CASLGGHLSNYGYTF TGTGCCAGCCTGGGGGGGCATTTGTCTAACTATGGCTACACCTTC TRBJ1-2 - TRBV6-5 -
CASSNTGGYNEQFF TGTGCCAGTAGTAATACGGGAGGGTACAATGAGCAGTTCTTC TRBJ2-1 TRBD2 TRBV19 -
CASSPNYRETYGYTF TGTGCCAGCAGCCCCAACTACAGGGAGACCTATGGCTACACCTTC TRBJ1-2 - TRBV6-5 -
CSVGQRLSYEQYF TGCAGCGTTGGTCAGAGGTTATCCTACGAGCAGTACTTC TRBJ2-7 - TRBV29-1 once
CASSLSGDEQYF TGTGCCAGCAGCTTATCCGGGGACGAGCAGTACTTC TRBJ2-7 - TRBV7-9 -
CASSVGPSGSREQYF TGTGCCAGCAGTGTAGGTCCGAGCGGGAGTCGCGAGCAGTACTTC TRBJ2-7 TRBD2 TRBV2 -
CASRPSAGGVWTGELFF TGCGCCAGCAGGCCCTCGGCGGGAGGGGTTTGGACCGGGGAGCTGTTTTTT TRBJ2-2 TRBD2 TRBV10-1 -
CASSVTHRGTRDEQYF TGTGCCAGCAGTGTTACACACAGGGGAACTCGAGACGAGCAGTACTTC TRBJ2-7 TRBD1 TRBV6-1 -
CATSITQETQYF TGTGCCACCAGCATCACTCAAGAGACCCAGTACTTC TRBJ2-5 - TRBV15 -
CASSALAGQRGTDTQYF TGTGCCAGCAGCGCCTTAGCGGGGCAGCGGGGTACAGATACGCAGTATTTT TRBJ2-3 TRBD2 TRBV9 -
CAWTDGRGNTGELFF TGTGCCTGGACGGACGGGAGGGGGAACACCGGGGAGCTGTTTTTT TRBJ2-2 TRBD2 TRBV30 once
CASIPSGLAGGNEQFF TGTGCCAGCATCCCATCGGGACTAGCGGGAGGAAATGAGCAGTTCTTC TRBJ2-1 TRBD2 TRBV7-9 -
CASSIGRGNNEKLFF TGTGCCAGTAGTATAGGGAGGGGAAATAATGAAAAACTGTTTTTT TRBJ1-4 - TRBV19 -
CASSQGPNQPQHF TGTGCCAGCAGCCAGGGTCCCAATCAGCCCCAGCATTTT TRBJ1-5 - TRBV6-5 -
CASSSTGVREKLFF TGTGCCAGCTCATCTACAGGGGTCCGAGAAAAACTGTTTTTT TRBJ1-4 TRBD1 TRBV18 -
CANHLDSTQYF TGTGCCAATCATCTTGACAGTACGCAGTATTTT TRBJ2-3 - TRBV6-5 -
CASSLVDRVFYGYTF TGTGCCAGCAGCTTGGTGGACAGGGTTTTTTATGGCTACACCTTC TRBJ1-2 TRBD1 TRBV5-6 -
CASSATSGRGNEQFF TGTGCCAGCAGTGCCACTAGCGGGAGGGGCAATGAGCAGTTCTTC TRBJ2-1 TRBD2 TRBV6-4 -